Listed below are T cell receptor beta chains from one sample, sequenced in a study of CD8 T cells in Susac syndrome. TCRdb processed the immunoSEQ multiplex PCR reads anew with MiXCR; each CDR3 protein has one entry. The sample gives about 130,000 distinct CDR3 sequences, around 93% of which show up once; more than 0.15% is in the top ten. Sequencing used CD8+ T cells from PBMCs. The receptors stem from a human donor with Susac syndrome. Both conserved end residues are part of each CDR3. D genes are given only for firm matches. Clone sizes are given selectively: once, few, many, or a class where the clone is expanded.

V gene,J gene,clone size,D gene,CDR3 protein,CDR3 DNA
TRBV11-2,TRBJ2-3,NA,NA,CASALHTDTQYF,TGTGCCAGCGCCCTCCACACAGATACGCAGTATTTT
TRBV4-1,TRBJ2-1,NA,NA,CASRGVADNRDEQFF,TGCGCCAGCAGAGGGGTAGCGGATAATCGGGATGAGCAGTTCTTC
TRBV3-1,TRBJ2-7,NA,NA,CASSQDQVQQYF,TGTGCCAGCAGCCAAGATCAGGTTCAGCAGTACTTC
TRBV20-1,TRBJ1-5,NA,TRBD1,CSARRDRVDQPQHF,TGCAGTGCTAGACGGGACAGGGTGGATCAGCCCCAGCATTTT
TRBV28,TRBJ2-1,NA,NA,CASSRNRNEQFF,TGTGCCAGCAGCCGGAACCGTAATGAGCAGTTCTTC
TRBV29-1,TRBJ2-7,NA,TRBD1,CSVDRGDHEQYF,TGCAGCGTGGACAGGGGAGACCACGAGCAGTACTTC
TRBV27,TRBJ2-7,few,NA,CASSSLSYEQYF,TGTGCCAGCAGTTCCCTCTCTTACGAGCAGTACTTC
TRBV3-1,TRBJ2-2,NA,TRBD2,CASSPPYGREGGTGELFF,TGTGCCAGCAGCCCGCCCTATGGGCGGGAGGGCGGCACCGGGGAGCTGTTTTTT
TRBV7-9,TRBJ1-1,NA,NA,CAVKAGLTNTEAFF,TGTGCCGTAAAGGCTGGACTGACGAACACTGAAGCTTTCTTT
TRBV6-4,TRBJ2-3,NA,NA,CASSDEMGGKTQYF,TGTGCCAGCAGTGACGAGATGGGGGGAAAAACGCAGTATTTT
TRBV19,TRBJ1-5,NA,NA,CASSIGNQPQHF,TGTGCCAGTAGTATTGGGAATCAGCCCCAGCATTTT
TRBV27,TRBJ1-1,NA,NA,CASSLGGREAFF,TGTGCCAGCAGTTTAGGGGGGCGTGAAGCTTTCTTT
TRBV11-2,TRBJ2-5,NA,NA,CASSESWGNQETQYF,TGTGCCAGCAGCGAGAGTTGGGGCAACCAAGAGACCCAGTACTTC
TRBV28,TRBJ1-3,NA,NA,CASSLFSTGTGNTIYF,TGTGCCAGCAGTTTATTCTCAACAGGGACAGGAAACACCATATATTTT
TRBV14,TRBJ2-1,NA,TRBD2,CASSQPFSGRSSYNEQFF,TGTGCCAGCAGCCAGCCGTTTAGCGGGAGGAGCTCCTACAATGAGCAGTTCTTC
TRBV25-1,TRBJ2-3,once,TRBD1,CASSVTGGTSTDTQYF,TGTGCCAGCAGTGTGACAGGGGGGACAAGCACAGATACGCAGTATTTT
TRBV27,TRBJ2-3,NA,TRBD2,CASSPPMIAGYTDTQYF,TGTGCCAGCAGTCCCCCCATGATAGCGGGGTACACAGATACGCAGTATTTT
TRBV15,TRBJ2-2,few,NA,CATRAHTGELFF,TGTGCCACCAGGGCCCACACCGGGGAGCTGTTTTTT
TRBV30,TRBJ1-1,NA,NA,CAESDSGTEAFF,TGTGCCGAGTCGGATTCCGGGACTGAAGCTTTCTTT
TRBV12-3/TRBV12-4,TRBJ2-2,once,TRBD2,CASHRLALAGELFF,TGTGCCAGCCATCGACTAGCTCTGGCCGGGGAGCTGTTTTTT
TRBV28,TRBJ2-5,NA,TRBD1,CASSPPKTGQETQYF,TGTGCCAGCAGTCCCCCGAAGACAGGGCAAGAGACCCAGTACTTC
TRBV5-4,TRBJ2-7,NA,NA,CASSGTEYEQYF,TGTGCCAGCAGCGGGACTGAGTACGAGCAGTACTTC
TRBV9,TRBJ2-2,NA,NA,CASSEGGPTGELFF,TGTGCCAGCAGCGAGGGGGGACCGACCGGGGAGCTGTTTTTT
TRBV15,TRBJ1-1,NA,NA,CATSGNWDPEAFF,TGTGCCACCAGCGGCAATTGGGACCCTGAAGCTTTCTTT
TRBV18,TRBJ2-7,NA,NA,CASSPLSEMLSYEQYF,TGTGCCAGCTCACCATTAAGCGAGATGCTCTCCTACGAGCAGTACTTC
TRBV27,TRBJ1-1,NA,NA,CASSLGGTNTEAFF,TGTGCCAGCAGTTTAGGGGGCACGAACACTGAAGCTTTCTTT
TRBV9,TRBJ2-2,NA,NA,CASSVELGGELFF,TGTGCCAGCAGCGTAGAACTGGGCGGGGAGCTGTTTTTT
TRBV29-1,TRBJ2-7,once,NA,CSVAHPNRGSSYEQYF,TGCAGCGTCGCGCACCCGAACAGAGGCAGCTCCTACGAGCAGTACTTC
TRBV5-1,TRBJ2-7,NA,NA,CASSLEGAGEQYF,TGCGCCAGCAGCTTGGAGGGGGCGGGAGAGCAGTACTTC